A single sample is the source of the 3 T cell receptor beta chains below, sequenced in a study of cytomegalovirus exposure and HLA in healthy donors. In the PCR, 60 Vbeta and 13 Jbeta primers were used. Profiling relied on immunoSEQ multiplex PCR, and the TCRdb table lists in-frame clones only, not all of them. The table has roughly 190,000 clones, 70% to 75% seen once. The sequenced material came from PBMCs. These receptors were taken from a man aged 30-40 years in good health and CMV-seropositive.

The CDR3 sequence: CASSPRGQVDLNEQFF. CDR3 DNA sequence: TGTGCCAGCTCACCTAGAGGACAGGTAGACCTTAATGAGCAGTTCTTC. The chain combines TRBV18 with TRBJ2-1; 7 nucleotides align to TRBD1. This CDR3 is 16 amino acids long. V lost 3 bases, J lost 7 bases, and 12 bases stayed unmatched. The V gene's germline CDR1 is KGHSH and CDR2 LQKENI.

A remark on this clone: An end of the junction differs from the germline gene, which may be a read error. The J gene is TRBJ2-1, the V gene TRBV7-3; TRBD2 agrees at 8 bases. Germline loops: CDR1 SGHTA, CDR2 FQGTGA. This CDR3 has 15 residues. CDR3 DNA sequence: TGTGCCAGCACCTTAAGCGGGAGCTCCTACAATGAGCAGTTCTTC. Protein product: CASTLSGSSYNEQFF.

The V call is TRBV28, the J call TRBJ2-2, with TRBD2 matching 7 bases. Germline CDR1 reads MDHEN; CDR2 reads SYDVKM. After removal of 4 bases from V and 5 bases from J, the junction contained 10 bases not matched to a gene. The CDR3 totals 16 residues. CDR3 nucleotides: TGTGCCAGCAGTTCACTGGGGACTACGTCGACCGGGGAGCTGTTTTTT. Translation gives CASSSLGTTSTGELFF.